A selection of T cell receptor beta chains follows, all from one sample in a study of radiation and T cells in renal cell carcinoma. The assay was immunoSEQ multiplex PCR, and TCRdb's table has in-frame clones only and misses some. Found here are about 78,000 clones, about 89% of them singletons; the top ten hold about 6%. The sequences come from blood, collected from a patient whose treatment included radiotherapy and nephrectomy. These receptors all come from a woman aged 70-85 years with renal cell carcinoma. Each CDR3 is given with its conserved first and last residue. The order of the fields is CDR3 DNA, CDR3 protein, clone size, D gene, V gene, J gene. A D gene is named only where the DNA matches it firmly. The size of a clone is reported for some rows only, either as once, few or many, or as a class for expanded clones.

CDR3nt: TGTGCCAGCAGCGTAGAGGGGACAGGGTTGACTGAAGCTTTCTTT
CDR3aa: CASSVEGTGLTEAFF
abundance: -
d_gene: TRBD1
v_gene: TRBV9
j_gene: TRBJ1-1

CDR3nt: TGTGCCAGCAGCGTAGTAGGGGGCGAGCAGTACTTC
CDR3aa: CASSVVGGEQYF
abundance: -
d_gene: -
v_gene: TRBV9
j_gene: TRBJ2-7

CDR3nt: TGCAGCGTTGAAGATCTTTCGTCAGGGGAGGACTATGGCTACACCTTC
CDR3aa: CSVEDLSSGEDYGYTF
abundance: -
d_gene: -
v_gene: TRBV29-1
j_gene: TRBJ1-2

CDR3nt: TGCGCCAGCAGCTTGACCCCTAGCGGGGTTTCCTACGAGCAGTACTTC
CDR3aa: CASSLTPSGVSYEQYF
abundance: -
d_gene: TRBD2
v_gene: TRBV5-1
j_gene: TRBJ2-7

CDR3nt: TGTGCCAGCAGTCGACTGGGGGGGGAGACCCAGTACTTC
CDR3aa: CASSRLGGETQYF
abundance: once
d_gene: TRBD2
v_gene: TRBV27
j_gene: TRBJ2-5

CDR3nt: TGCAGCGCCAATGCAGGGGACGGAAACACCATATATTTT
CDR3aa: CSANAGDGNTIYF
abundance: -
d_gene: -
v_gene: TRBV29-1
j_gene: TRBJ1-3

CDR3nt: TGTGCCAGCAGCGCCCAGGGGGGCGGAAAACTGTTTTTT
CDR3aa: CASSAQGGGKLFF
abundance: -
d_gene: TRBD1
v_gene: TRBV9
j_gene: TRBJ1-4

CDR3nt: TGTGCCAGCAACACGGACCGTCACTACGAGCAGTACTTC
CDR3aa: CASNTDRHYEQYF
abundance: -
d_gene: -
v_gene: TRBV6-1
j_gene: TRBJ2-7

CDR3nt: TGTGCCAGCAGCGTAGGCTCCCAGGGCTCCTACGAGCAGTACTTC
CDR3aa: CASSVGSQGSYEQYF
abundance: -
d_gene: -
v_gene: TRBV9
j_gene: TRBJ2-7

CDR3nt: TGTGCCAGCAGCCGTGACAGGCCGCTAACCGGGGAGCTGTTTTTT
CDR3aa: CASSRDRPLTGELFF
abundance: -
d_gene: -
v_gene: TRBV5-4
j_gene: TRBJ2-2

CDR3nt: TGTGCCAGCACCCAGTGGAGGGACAACTACGAGCAGTACTTC
CDR3aa: CASTQWRDNYEQYF
abundance: -
d_gene: -
v_gene: TRBV2
j_gene: TRBJ2-7

CDR3nt: TGTGCCAGTAGTACCCGCAAGGAGACTAGCGGCTACACCTTC
CDR3aa: CASSTRKETSGYTF
abundance: -
d_gene: -
v_gene: TRBV19
j_gene: TRBJ1-2

CDR3nt: TGTGCCAGCAGCCCGCGGACAATGGGTGAAAAACTGTTTTTT
CDR3aa: CASSPRTMGEKLFF
abundance: -
d_gene: -
v_gene: TRBV7-8
j_gene: TRBJ1-4

CDR3nt: TGTGCCTGGAGTCTACAGGGGCATCAGCCCCAGCATTTT
CDR3aa: CAWSLQGHQPQHF
abundance: -
d_gene: TRBD1
v_gene: TRBV30
j_gene: TRBJ1-5

CDR3nt: TGCAGCGTTGACACAGGGAGGATTGAGACCCAGTACTTC
CDR3aa: CSVDTGRIETQYF
abundance: -
d_gene: -
v_gene: TRBV29-1
j_gene: TRBJ2-5

CDR3nt: TGTGCCAGCAGTTTCCGGGGACTAGCGGGGGAACACGAGCAGTACTTC
CDR3aa: CASSFRGLAGEHEQYF
abundance: -
d_gene: TRBD2
v_gene: TRBV28
j_gene: TRBJ2-7

CDR3nt: TGTGCCAGCAGCTTTTCCGGCGGGACAGTAGCCAAAAACATTCAGTACTTC
CDR3aa: CASSFSGGTVAKNIQYF
abundance: -
d_gene: -
v_gene: TRBV7-2
j_gene: TRBJ2-4

CDR3nt: TGTGCCAGCAGCCTCAGACAGGGCTACGAGCAGTACTTC
CDR3aa: CASSLRQGYEQYF
abundance: -
d_gene: TRBD1
v_gene: TRBV7-2
j_gene: TRBJ2-7

CDR3nt: TGTGCCAGAACCACCGAGTCTGGGGACTACGAGCAGTACTTC
CDR3aa: CARTTESGDYEQYF
abundance: -
d_gene: -
v_gene: TRBV5-3
j_gene: TRBJ2-7

CDR3nt: TGTGCCAGCAGCTTAACGGGACAGGGTCACAATGAGCAGTTCTTC
CDR3aa: CASSLTGQGHNEQFF
abundance: -
d_gene: TRBD1
v_gene: TRBV7-3
j_gene: TRBJ2-1

CDR3nt: TGTGCCAGCAGTGAGGGACTCCTGTACCAAGAGACCCAGTACTTC
CDR3aa: CASSEGLLYQETQYF
abundance: -
d_gene: -
v_gene: TRBV6-1
j_gene: TRBJ2-5

CDR3nt: TGTGCCAGCAGCTTGGTTGGGTCAGGCAACTATGGCTACACCTTC
CDR3aa: CASSLVGSGNYGYTF
abundance: -
d_gene: -
v_gene: TRBV5-4
j_gene: TRBJ1-2

CDR3nt: TGTGCCAGCAGCCCTTACGGGGGGGCGGCAGATACGCAGTATTTT
CDR3aa: CASSPYGGAADTQYF
abundance: -
d_gene: TRBD2
v_gene: TRBV7-2
j_gene: TRBJ2-3

CDR3nt: TGTGCCACCAGCAGAGAGGCCCTAAGGGTCACTGAAGCTTTCTTT
CDR3aa: CATSREALRVTEAFF
abundance: -
d_gene: -
v_gene: TRBV15
j_gene: TRBJ1-1

CDR3nt: TGTGCCAGCAGCCACCTAGGGGGGCAGGGAAGAAACGAGCAGTACTTC
CDR3aa: CASSHLGGQGRNEQYF
abundance: -
d_gene: -
v_gene: TRBV7-8
j_gene: TRBJ2-7

CDR3nt: TGTGCCAGCAGTTACTCGGGCCAATACGAGCAGTACTTC
CDR3aa: CASSYSGQYEQYF
abundance: -
d_gene: -
v_gene: TRBV6-5
j_gene: TRBJ2-7

CDR3nt: TGTGCCATCAGTGAGTCTCCGCGGGGGGGCACAGATACGCAGTATTTT
CDR3aa: CAISESPRGGTDTQYF
abundance: -
d_gene: TRBD2
v_gene: TRBV10-3
j_gene: TRBJ2-3

CDR3nt: TGTGCCAGCAGCCAAGAGCCAGGGGTCTCTGGAAACACCATATATTTT
CDR3aa: CASSQEPGVSGNTIYF
abundance: -
d_gene: -
v_gene: TRBV4-2
j_gene: TRBJ1-3

CDR3nt: TGCGCCAGCAGCCAAACCTTGCCCAGCGGGGGCCCAGATACGCAGTATTTT
CDR3aa: CASSQTLPSGGPDTQYF
abundance: -
d_gene: TRBD2
v_gene: TRBV4-1
j_gene: TRBJ2-3

CDR3nt: TGTGCCAGCAGTGAAGGACGTAGCGCTGAAGCTTTCTTT
CDR3aa: CASSEGRSAEAFF
abundance: few
d_gene: -
v_gene: TRBV6-4
j_gene: TRBJ1-1

CDR3nt: TGTGCCAGCACGGGAGGGGTAAGACAGCCCCAGCATTTT
CDR3aa: CASTGGVRQPQHF
abundance: -
d_gene: -
v_gene: TRBV28
j_gene: TRBJ1-5

CDR3nt: TGTGCCTGGAGTCGGGCGGAAGGGGGCAATTCACCCCTCCACTTT
CDR3aa: CAWSRAEGGNSPLHF
abundance: -
d_gene: TRBD1
v_gene: TRBV30
j_gene: TRBJ1-6